This T cell receptor beta chain was identified during a study of OX40 agonist ivuxolimab in advanced cancers. Background on the study: Among those enrolled, mean age was 60 years (range about 23 to 90) and about 79% were male. A partial response was reached by three patients: one with hepatocellular carcinoma and two with cutaneous melanoma. Points from the study as a whole: Partial responders dosed at 0.1-3.0 mg/kg displayed clonal expansion ranking among the lowest.

Produced via immunoSEQ multiplex PCR; TCRdb's table is partial and in-frame only. The profile shows about 90,000 clones, approximately 90% of them singletons. Germline V gives CDR1 MDHEN, CDR2 SYDVKM. The CDR3 covers 14 residues. Deletions cut 9 bases from V and 7 bases from J, with 19 bases between. Concerning this clone: The antigen is not known.

The specimen was CD4+ or CD8+ T cells sorted from blood, collected in a trial of the OX40 agonist ivuxolimab. The sequence was obtained from an adult with an advanced solid tumor such as melanoma, head and neck, liver or kidney cancer. The V call is TRBV28, the J call TRBJ2-1; no clear D gene. CDR3 DNA sequence: TGTGCCAGTATGACTGGGCGGCCCTCTAATGAGCAGTTCTTC. Its protein product is CASMTGRPSNEQFF.